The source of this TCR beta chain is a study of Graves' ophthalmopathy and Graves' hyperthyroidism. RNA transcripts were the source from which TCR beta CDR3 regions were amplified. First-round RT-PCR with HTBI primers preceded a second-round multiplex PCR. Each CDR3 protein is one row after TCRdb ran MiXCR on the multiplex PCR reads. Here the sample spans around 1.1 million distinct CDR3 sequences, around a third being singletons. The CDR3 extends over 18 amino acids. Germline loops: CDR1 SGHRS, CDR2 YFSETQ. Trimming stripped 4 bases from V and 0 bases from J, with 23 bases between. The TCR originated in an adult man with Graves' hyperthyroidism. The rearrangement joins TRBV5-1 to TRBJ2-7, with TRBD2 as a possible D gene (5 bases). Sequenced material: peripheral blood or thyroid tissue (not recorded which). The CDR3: CASSPSFSAPGYSYEQYF. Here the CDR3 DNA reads TGCGCCAGCAGCCCCAGTTTTTCGGCCCCGGGGTACTCCTACGAGCAGTACTTC.